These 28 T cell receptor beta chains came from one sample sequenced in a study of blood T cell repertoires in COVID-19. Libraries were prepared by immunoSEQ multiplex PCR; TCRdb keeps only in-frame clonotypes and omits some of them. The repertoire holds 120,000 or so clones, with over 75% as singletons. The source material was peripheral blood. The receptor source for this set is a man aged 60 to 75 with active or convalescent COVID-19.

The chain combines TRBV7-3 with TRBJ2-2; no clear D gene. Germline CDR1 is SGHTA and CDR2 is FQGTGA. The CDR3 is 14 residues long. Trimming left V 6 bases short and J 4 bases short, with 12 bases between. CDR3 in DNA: TGTGCCAGCAGACGGAGTGCGGTCACCGGGGAGCTGTTTTTT. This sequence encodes CASRRSAVTGELFF.

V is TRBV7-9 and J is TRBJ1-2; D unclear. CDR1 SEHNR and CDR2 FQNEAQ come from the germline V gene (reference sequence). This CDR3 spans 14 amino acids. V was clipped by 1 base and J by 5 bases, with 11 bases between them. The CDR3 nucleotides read TGTGCCAGCAGCTTAGGAAGCGAGACTTATGGCTACACCTTC. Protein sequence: CASSLGSETYGYTF.

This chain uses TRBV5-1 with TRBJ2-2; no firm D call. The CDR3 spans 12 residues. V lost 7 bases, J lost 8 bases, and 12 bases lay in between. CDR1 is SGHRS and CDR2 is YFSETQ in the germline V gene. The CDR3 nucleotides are TGCGCCAGCCATGAAGGCGGAGGGGAGCTGTTTTTT. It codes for CASHEGGGELFF.

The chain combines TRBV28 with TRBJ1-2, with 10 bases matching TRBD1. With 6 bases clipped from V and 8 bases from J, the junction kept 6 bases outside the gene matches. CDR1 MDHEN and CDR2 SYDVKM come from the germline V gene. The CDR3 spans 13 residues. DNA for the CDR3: TGTGCCAGCAGCCCGGCGACAGGGGGCGGCTACACCTTC. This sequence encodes CASSPATGGGYTF.

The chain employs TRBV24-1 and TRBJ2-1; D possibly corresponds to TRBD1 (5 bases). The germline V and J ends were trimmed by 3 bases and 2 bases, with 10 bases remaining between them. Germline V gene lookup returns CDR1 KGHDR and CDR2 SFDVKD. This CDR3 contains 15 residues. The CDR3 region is CATSDVQGTYNEQFF. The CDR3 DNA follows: TGTGCCACCAGTGATGTCCAGGGAACCTACAATGAGCAGTTCTTC.

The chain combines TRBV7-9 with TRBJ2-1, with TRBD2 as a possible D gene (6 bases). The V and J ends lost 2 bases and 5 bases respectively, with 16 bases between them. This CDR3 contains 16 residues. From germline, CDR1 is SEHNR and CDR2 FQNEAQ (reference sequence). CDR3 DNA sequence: TGTGCCAGCAGCTTACTCGCGGGAAGCATAGACAATGAGCAGTTCTTC. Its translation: CASSLLAGSIDNEQFF.

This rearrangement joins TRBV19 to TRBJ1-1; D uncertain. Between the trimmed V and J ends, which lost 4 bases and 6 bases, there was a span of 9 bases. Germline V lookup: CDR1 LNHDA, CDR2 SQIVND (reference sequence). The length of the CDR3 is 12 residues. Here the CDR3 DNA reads TGTGCCAGTAGTACTAGACTAGCTGAAGCTTTCTTT. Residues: CASSTRLAEAFF.

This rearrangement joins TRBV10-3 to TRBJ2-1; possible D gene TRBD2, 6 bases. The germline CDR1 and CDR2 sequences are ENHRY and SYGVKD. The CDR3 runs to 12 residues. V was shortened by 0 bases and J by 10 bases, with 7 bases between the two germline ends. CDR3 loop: CAISESGREQFF. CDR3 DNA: TGTGCCATCAGTGAGTCTGGGAGGGAGCAGTTCTTC.

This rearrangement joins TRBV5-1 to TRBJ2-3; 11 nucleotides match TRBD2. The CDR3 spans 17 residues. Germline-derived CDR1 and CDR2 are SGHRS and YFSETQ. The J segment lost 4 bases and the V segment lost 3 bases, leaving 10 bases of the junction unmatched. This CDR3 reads CASSSVVAGGPADTQYF. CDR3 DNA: TGCGCCAGCAGCTCGGTAGTAGCGGGAGGGCCGGCAGATACGCAGTATTTT.

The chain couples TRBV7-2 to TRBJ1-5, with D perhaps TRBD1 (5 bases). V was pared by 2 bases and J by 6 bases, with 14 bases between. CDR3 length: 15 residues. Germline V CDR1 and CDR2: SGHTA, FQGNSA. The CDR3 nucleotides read TGTGCCAGCAGCTTACTGGGGCAGGCAAGTCAGCCCCAGCATTTT. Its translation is CASSLLGQASQPQHF.

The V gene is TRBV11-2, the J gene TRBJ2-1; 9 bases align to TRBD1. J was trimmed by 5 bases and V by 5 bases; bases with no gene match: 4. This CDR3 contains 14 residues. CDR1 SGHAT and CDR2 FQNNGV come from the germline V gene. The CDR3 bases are TGTGCCAGCAGCCTTAGGACAGGGGACAATGAGCAGTTCTTC. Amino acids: CASSLRTGDNEQFF. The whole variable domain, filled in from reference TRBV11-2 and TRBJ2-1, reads EAGVAQSPRYKIIEKRQSVAFWCNPISGHATLYWYQQILGQGPKLLIQFQNNGVVDDSQLPKDRFSAERLKGVDSTLKIQPAKLEDSAVYLCASSLRTGDNEQFFGPGTRLTVL.

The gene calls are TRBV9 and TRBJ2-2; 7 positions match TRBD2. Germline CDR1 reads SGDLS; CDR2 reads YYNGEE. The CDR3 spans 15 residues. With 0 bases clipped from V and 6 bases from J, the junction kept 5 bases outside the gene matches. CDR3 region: CASSVEPSGAGELFF. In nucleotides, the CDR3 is TGTGCCAGCAGCGTAGAGCCTAGCGGTGCCGGGGAGCTGTTTTTT.

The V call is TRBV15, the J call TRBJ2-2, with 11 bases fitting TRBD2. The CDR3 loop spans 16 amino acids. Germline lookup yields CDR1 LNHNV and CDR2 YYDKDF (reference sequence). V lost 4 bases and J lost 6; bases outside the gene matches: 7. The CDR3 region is CATSKGTSGFPGELFF. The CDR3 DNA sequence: TGTGCCACCAGCAAAGGGACTAGCGGTTTCCCCGGGGAGCTGTTTTTT.

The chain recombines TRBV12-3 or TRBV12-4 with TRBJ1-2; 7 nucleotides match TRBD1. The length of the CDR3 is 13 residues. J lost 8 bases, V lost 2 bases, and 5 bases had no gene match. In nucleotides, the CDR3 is TGTGCCAGCAGTTTAAGACAGGGCGGGGGCTACACCTTC. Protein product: CASSLRQGGGYTF.

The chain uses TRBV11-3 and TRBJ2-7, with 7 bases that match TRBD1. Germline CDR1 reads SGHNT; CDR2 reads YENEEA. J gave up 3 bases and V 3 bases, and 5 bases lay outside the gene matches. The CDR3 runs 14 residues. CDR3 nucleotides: TGTGCCAGCAGCTTGCGTCAGGGGGACTACGAGCAGTACTTC. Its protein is CASSLRQGDYEQYF.

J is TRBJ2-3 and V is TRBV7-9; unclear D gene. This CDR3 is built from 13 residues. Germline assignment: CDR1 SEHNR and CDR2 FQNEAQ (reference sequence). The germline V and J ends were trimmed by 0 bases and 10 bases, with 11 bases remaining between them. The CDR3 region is CASSLAGPEAQYF. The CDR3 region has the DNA TGTGCCAGCAGCTTAGCTGGCCCCGAGGCGCAGTATTTT.

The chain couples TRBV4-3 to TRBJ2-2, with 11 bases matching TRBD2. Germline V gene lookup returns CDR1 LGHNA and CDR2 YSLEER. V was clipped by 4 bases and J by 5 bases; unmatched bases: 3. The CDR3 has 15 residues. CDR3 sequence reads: CASSRIAGGTGELFF. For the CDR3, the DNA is TGCGCCAGCAGCCGAATAGCGGGAGGGACCGGGGAGCTGTTTTTT.

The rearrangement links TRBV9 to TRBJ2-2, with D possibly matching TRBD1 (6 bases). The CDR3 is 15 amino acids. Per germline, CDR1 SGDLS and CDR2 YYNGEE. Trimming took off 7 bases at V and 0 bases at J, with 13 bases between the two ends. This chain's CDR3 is CASGGRTTNTGELFF. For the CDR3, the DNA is TGTGCCAGCGGGGGCCGGACAACGAACACCGGGGAGCTGTTTTTT.

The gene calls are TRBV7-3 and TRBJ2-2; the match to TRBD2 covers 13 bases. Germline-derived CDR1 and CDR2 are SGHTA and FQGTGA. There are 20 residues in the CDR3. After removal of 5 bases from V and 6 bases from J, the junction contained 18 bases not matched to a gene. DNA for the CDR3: TGTGCCAGCAGCGTCCGGGACAGGGGATTACTAGCGGGAGGGGCCGGGGAGCTGTTTTTT. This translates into CASSVRDRGLLAGGAGELFF.

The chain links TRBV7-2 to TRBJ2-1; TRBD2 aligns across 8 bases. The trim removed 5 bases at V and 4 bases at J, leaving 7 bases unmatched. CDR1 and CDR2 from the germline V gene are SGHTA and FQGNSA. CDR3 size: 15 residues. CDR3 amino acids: CASSKERGSYNEQFF. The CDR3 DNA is TGTGCCAGCAGCAAAGAGCGGGGGTCATACAATGAGCAGTTCTTC.

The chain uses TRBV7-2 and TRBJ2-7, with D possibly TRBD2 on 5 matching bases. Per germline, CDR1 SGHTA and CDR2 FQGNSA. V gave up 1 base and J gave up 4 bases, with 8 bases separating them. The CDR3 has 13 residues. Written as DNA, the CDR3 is TGTGCCAGCAGCTTAGTACTAGGTTACGAGCAGTACTTC. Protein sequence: CASSLVLGYEQYF.

CDR3 bases: TGTGCCAGCAGCTCTAAGCCGGGACAGGGGCCCAATGAGCAGTTCTTC. Translated: CASSSKPGQGPNEQFF. This chain links TRBV7-3 with TRBJ2-1, with TRBD1 matching over 10 bases. V shed 4 bases, J shed 6 bases, and the junction held 9 bases outside the gene matches. This CDR3 contains 16 residues. Germline CDR1 SGHTA, CDR2 FQGTGA.

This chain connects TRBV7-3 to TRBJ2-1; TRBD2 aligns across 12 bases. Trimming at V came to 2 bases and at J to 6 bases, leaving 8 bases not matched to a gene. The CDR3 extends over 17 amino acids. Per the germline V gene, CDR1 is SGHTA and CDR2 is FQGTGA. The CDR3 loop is CASSLEGLAGPPNEQFF. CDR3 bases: TGTGCCAGCAGCTTAGAAGGACTAGCGGGGCCGCCCAATGAGCAGTTCTTC.

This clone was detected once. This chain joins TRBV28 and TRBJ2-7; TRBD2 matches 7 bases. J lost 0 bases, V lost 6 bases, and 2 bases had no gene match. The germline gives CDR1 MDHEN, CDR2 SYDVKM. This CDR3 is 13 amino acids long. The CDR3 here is CASRGGSSYEQYF. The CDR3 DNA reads TGTGCCAGCAGGGGGGGGAGCTCCTACGAGCAGTACTTC.

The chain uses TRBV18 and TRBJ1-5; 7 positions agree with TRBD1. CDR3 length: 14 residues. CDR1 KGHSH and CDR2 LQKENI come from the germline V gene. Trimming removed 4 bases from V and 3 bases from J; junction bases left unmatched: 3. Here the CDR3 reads CASSQTGPNQPQHF. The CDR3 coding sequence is TGTGCCAGCTCACAGACAGGGCCCAATCAGCCCCAGCATTTT.

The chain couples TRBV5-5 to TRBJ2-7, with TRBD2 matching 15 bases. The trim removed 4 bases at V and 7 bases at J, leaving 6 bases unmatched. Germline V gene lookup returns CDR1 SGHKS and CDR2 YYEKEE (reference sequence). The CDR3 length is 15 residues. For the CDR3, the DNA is TGTGCCAGCAGCCCGGGACTAGCGGGAGGAAGGGAGCAGTACTTC. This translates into CASSPGLAGGREQYF.

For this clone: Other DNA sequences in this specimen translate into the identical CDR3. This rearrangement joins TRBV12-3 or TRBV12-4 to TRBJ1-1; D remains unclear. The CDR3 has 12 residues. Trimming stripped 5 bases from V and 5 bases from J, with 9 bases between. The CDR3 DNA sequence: TGTGCCAGCAGTAGGGAGGGAACTGAAGCTTTCTTT. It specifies CASSREGTEAFF.

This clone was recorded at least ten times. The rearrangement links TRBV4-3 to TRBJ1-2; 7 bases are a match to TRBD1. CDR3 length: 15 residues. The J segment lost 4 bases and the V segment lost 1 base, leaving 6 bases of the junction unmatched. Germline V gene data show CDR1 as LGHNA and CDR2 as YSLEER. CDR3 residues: CASSQGQGGFYGYTF. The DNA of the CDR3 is TGCGCCAGCAGCCAAGGACAGGGTGGGTTCTATGGCTACACCTTC.